This T cell receptor (beta chain) was sequenced in a study of blood T cell repertoires in COVID-19. Study-wide background: The study drew acute and convalescent COVID-19 samples from the United States, Italy and Spain. From T cells, B-cell-depleted T cells, or PBMCs came the material, which was cDNA or gDNA.

The CDR3 covers 19 residues. V trimming: 0 bases; J trimming: 3 bases; junction bases outside the gene matches: 15. Germline assignment: CDR1 SGHRS and CDR2 YFSETQ. In the authors' workflow: From reference gene primer amplification, estimates of nucleated cell counts were derived. This table comes from immunoSEQ multiplex PCR, and its TCRdb copy is limited to in-frame clones, with some not included. Clone size and the V and J calls come from that table; the DNA yielded D and trimming. The top ten clones hold roughly 50% of a sample with about 48,000 clones, approximately 80% of them seen once. The sample taken for sequencing was peripheral blood. The rearrangement links TRBV5-1 to TRBJ2-7, with 10 bases fitting TRBD1. The clonotype comes from a man aged 65-85 years with acute or convalescent COVID-19. CDR3 sequence (DNA): TGCGCCAGCAGCTTGGCCGGGACAGGGGCTTCCCCGGGGCTCTACGAGCAGTACTTC. Its translation: CASSLAGTGASPGLYEQYF. Combining the CDR3 with reference TRBV5-1 and TRBJ2-7 gives the whole variable domain KAGVTQTPRYLIKTRGQQVTLSCSPISGHRSVSWYQQTPGQGLQFLFEYFSETQRNKGNFPGRFSGRQFSNSRSEMNVSTLELGDSALYLCASSLAGTGASPGLYEQYFGPGTRLTVT.